What follows is one T cell receptor beta chain and its context. The sample originates from a study of monozygotic twins with inflammatory bowel disease. In eight separate reactions per sample, cDNA was generated. TCRdb reprocessed the 5' RACE reads and keeps a single row for each CDR3 protein, giving no DNA. The sample includes 300,000 to 400,000 distinct CDR3 sequences. The CDR3 sequence is 13 residues long. The clonotype was recovered from a human donor with ulcerative colitis or Crohn's disease, or a healthy co-twin of an affected twin (not recorded which). The chain uses TRBV12-3 or TRBV12-4 and TRBJ2-1; the D gene TCRdb calls, TRBD2, cannot be checked with no DNA. Sequences were obtained from blood. CDR3: CASTLTSYNEQFF.